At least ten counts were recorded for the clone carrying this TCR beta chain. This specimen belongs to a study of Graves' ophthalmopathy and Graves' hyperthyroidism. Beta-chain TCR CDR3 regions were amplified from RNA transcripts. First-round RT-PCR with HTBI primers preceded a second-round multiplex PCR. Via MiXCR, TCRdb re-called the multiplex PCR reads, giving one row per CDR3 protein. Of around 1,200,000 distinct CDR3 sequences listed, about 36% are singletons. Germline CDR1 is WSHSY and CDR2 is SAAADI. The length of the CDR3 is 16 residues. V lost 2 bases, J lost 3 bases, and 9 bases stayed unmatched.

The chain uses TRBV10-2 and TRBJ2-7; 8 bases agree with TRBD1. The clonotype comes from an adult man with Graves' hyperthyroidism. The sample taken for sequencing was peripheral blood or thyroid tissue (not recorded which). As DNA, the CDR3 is TGCGCCAGCAGTGAGCCCCGGGACAGGATATTCTACGAGCAGTACTTC. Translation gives CASSEPRDRIFYEQYF.